This T cell receptor (beta chain) was sequenced for a study of technical replicates of blood from a handful of donors. The CDR3 loop spans 18 amino acids. Germline assignment: CDR1 SEHNR and CDR2 FQNEAQ (reference sequence). Trimming stripped 5 bases from V and 1 base from J, with 22 bases between. Method: immunoSEQ multiplex PCR; TCRdb's copy keeps in-frame clones and lacks some. The profile shows tens of thousands of clones, 94% of them singletons. Sequenced: T cells isolated from PBMCs. The receptor comes from a human donor in good health. The rearrangement uses TRBV7-9 and TRBJ2-3; D gene ambiguous. The CDR3 nucleotides are TGTGCCAGCAGCCATACCCCCGCCAGGATGCCTGGCACAGATACGCAGTATTTT. Its protein product is CASSHTPARMPGTDTQYF.